This is a list of T cell receptor beta chains from one sample in a study of T cells in Graves' hyperthyroidism and ophthalmopathy. TCRdb itself ran the multiplex PCR reads through MiXCR, one entry per CDR3 protein. There are approximately 570,000 distinct CDR3 sequences in the sample; approximately 20% occur only once, and less than 55% lies in the top ten. Sequencing was performed on blood. The receptors come from a man aged 35-49 years with Graves' ophthalmopathy. Each CDR3 is given with its conserved first and last residue. D genes are given only for firm matches. Some rows have no size entry. The others give once, few or many, or a class for an expanded clone.

d_call,v_call,j_call,clone_size,cdr3_aa,cdr3_nt
.,TRBV5-8,TRBJ1-5,many,CASSLAADSNQPQHF,TGTGCCAGCAGCTTGGCGGCTGATAGCAATCAGCCCCAGCATTTT
TRBD1,TRBV7-2,TRBJ1-6,once,CASSWDRESPLHF,TGTGCCAGCAGCTGGGACAGAGAATCACCCCTCCACTTT
.,TRBV15,TRBJ1-5,.,CATSRGGTKGNQPQHF,TGTGCCACCAGCAGAGGAGGGACCAAAGGCAATCAGCCCCAGCATTTT
.,TRBV5-1,TRBJ1-6,many,CASSFQVGNSPLHF,TGCGCCAGCAGCTTCCAGGTGGGAAATTCACCCCTCCACTTT
.,TRBV7-2,TRBJ2-7,many,CASSLIGEQYF,TGTGCCAGCAGCTTAATCGGAGAGCAGTACTTC
TRBD1,TRBV5-5,TRBJ2-7,.,CASSPPTGQGFDEQYF,TGTGCCAGCAGCCCGCCTACGGGACAGGGGTTCGACGAGCAGTACTTC
.,TRBV2,TRBJ2-1,many,CASTQGRNEQFF,TGTGCCAGCACACAGGGGAGGAATGAGCAGTTCTTC
.,TRBV28,TRBJ2-7,many,CASSSPKRSDEQYF,TGTGCCAGCAGTTCCCCGAAGAGGTCCGACGAGCAGTACTTC
.,TRBV3-1,TRBJ1-1,many,CASSRPGEGEAFF,TGTGCCAGCAGCCGTCCGGGGGAGGGAGAAGCTTTCTTT
.,TRBV20-1,TRBJ2-7,once,CSARDFLLSAYEQYF,TGCAGTGCTAGAGATTTCCTATTATCGGCCTACGAGCAGTACTTC
.,TRBV20-1,TRBJ1-1,few,CSARHNTEAFF,TGCAGTGCCAGACACAACACTGAAGCTTTCTTT
TRBD2,TRBV7-2,TRBJ2-1,many,CASSPQGLAGGVEQFF,TGTGCCAGCAGCCCGCAAGGACTAGCGGGAGGAGTTGAGCAGTTCTTC
TRBD2,TRBV20-1,TRBJ2-3,many,CSAPPPSGAGRTDTQYF,TGCAGTGCCCCCCCGCCGAGCGGGGCGGGGAGGACAGATACGCAGTATTTT
.,TRBV5-1,TRBJ2-3,many,CASGRGGTDTQYF,TGCGCCAGCGGCAGGGGGGGAACAGATACGCAGTATTTT
.,TRBV12-3/TRBV12-4,TRBJ1-6,.,CASRASPGRHSPLHF,TGTGCCAGCAGGGCTTCTCCGGGGAGGCATTCACCCCTCCACTTT
TRBD2,TRBV5-4,TRBJ2-1,.,CASSLGAGSRFYNEQFF,TGTGCCAGCAGCTTGGGAGCGGGGTCCAGATTCTACAATGAGCAGTTCTTC
.,TRBV3-1,TRBJ2-7,few,CASSQTRGSFEQYF,TGTGCCAGCAGCCAAACTAGAGGGTCCTTCGAGCAGTACTTC
.,TRBV27,TRBJ2-1,.,CASSSRTDPSGNEQFF,TGTGCCAGCAGTTCCCGGACCGATCCCTCTGGCAATGAGCAGTTCTTC
.,TRBV20-1,TRBJ2-1,many,CSALSGLSRGEQFF,TGCAGTGCTCTATCGGGCCTTTCGAGGGGGGAGCAGTTCTTC
.,TRBV9,TRBJ2-3,.,CASSVSGVKTDTQYF,TGTGCCAGCAGCGTATCAGGGGTTAAGACAGATACGCAGTATTTT
.,TRBV7-2,TRBJ2-3,.,CACSLDRNVVMGTQYF,TGTGCCTGCAGCTTAGATCGAAACGTAGTAATGGGTACGCAGTATTTT
TRBD1,TRBV20-1,TRBJ1-3,few,CSARVQGYGNTIYF,TGCAGTGCTAGAGTACAGGGGTATGGAAACACCATATATTTT
.,TRBV11-2,TRBJ2-2,few,CASSPLPGTGELFF,TGTGCCAGCAGCCCACTCCCGGGTACCGGGGAGCTGTTTTTT
.,TRBV6-5,TRBJ2-7,few,CASSYSVASERDEQYF,TGTGCCAGCAGTTACTCGGTGGCTAGCGAGAGGGACGAGCAGTACTTC
.,TRBV6-1,TRBJ2-7,few,CASSEQTYEQYF,TGTGCCAGCAGTGAACAGACCTACGAGCAGTACTTC
.,TRBV14,TRBJ2-1,few,CASSRAGSYNEQFF,TGTGCCAGCAGTAGGGCAGGATCCTACAATGAGCAGTTCTTC
.,TRBV2,TRBJ1-2,many,CASRSGYGYTF,TGTGCCAGCAGGTCCGGTTATGGCTACACCTTC
.,TRBV19,TRBJ2-7,.,CASSAGTGDSYEQYF,TGTGCCAGTAGTGCGGGAACAGGTGACTCCTACGAGCAGTACTTC
.,TRBV5-1,TRBJ2-2,many,CASSLEAAGELFF,TGCGCCAGCAGCTTGGAGGCGGCCGGGGAGCTGTTTTTT
.,TRBV12-3/TRBV12-4,TRBJ1-2,few,CASSLTFSGYGYTF,TGTGCCAGCAGTTTAACATTTTCGGGGTATGGCTACACCTTC
.,TRBV28,TRBJ2-7,few,CASSPRTTYEQYF,TGTGCCAGCAGTCCCCGCACCACATACGAGCAGTACTTC
TRBD1,TRBV19,TRBJ2-7,.,CASSIGQGGYEQYF,TGTGCCAGTAGTATTGGACAGGGAGGCTACGAGCAGTACTTC
.,TRBV12-3/TRBV12-4,TRBJ2-5,many,CASGGVETQYF,TGTGCCAGCGGCGGGGTTGAGACCCAGTACTTC